This T cell receptor beta chain was recovered during a study of T-cell memory formation after mild COVID-19. Constant-segment primers were used for 5'RACE, and the resulting TCR alpha and TCR beta cDNA libraries carried sample barcodes and UMIs. MiXCR, run by TCRdb on the 5' RACE reads, gives a single entry per CDR3 protein. The table has hundreds of thousands of distinct CDR3 sequences, roughly 17% seen once; the top ten hold roughly 7.7%. There are 14 residues in the CDR3. V lost 5 bases to trimming and J lost 10 bases, with 20 bases between them. Germline V gene lookup returns CDR1 SEHNR and CDR2 FQNEAQ (reference sequence).

Sequenced input: PBMCs or a T cell subset sorted from them (not recorded which). This chain links TRBV7-9 with TRBJ1-1, with a possible D match to TRBD1 (6 bases). The TCR was taken from an adult woman who had mild COVID-19 (a few samples of this study predate the infection). Cell type and time point are not known. The CDR3 DNA reads TGTGCCAGCAGCCCCCCGGGGATTAGGGGGGGAGCTTTCTTT. Protein: CASSPPGIRGGAFF. Full variable domain (rest looked up from reference TRBV7-9 and TRBJ1-1): DTGVSQNPRHKITKRGQNVTFRCDPISEHNRLYWYRQTLGQGPEFLTYFQNEAQLEKSRLLSDRFSAERPKGSFSTLEIQRTEQGDSAMYLCASSPPGIRGGAFFGQGTRLTVV.